Below, 3 T cell receptor beta chains from the same sample are listed, as sequenced in a study of beta chain features in type 1 diabetes. The sequenced template was cDNA made from the entire isolated RNA. Clones were sequenced by immunoSEQ multiplex PCR, and TCRdb holds only the in-frame ones, with some missing. The sample holds roughly 250,000 clones; over 8.5% are singletons and the top ten take under 0.035%. The sample comprised naive CD4+ T cells from blood. The source of these receptors is a woman aged 18-29 years in good health.

This clone was seen a handful of times. The rearrangement joins TRBV12-5 to TRBJ2-1; D perhaps matches TRBD1 (6 bases). The ends were cut back, 5 bases at V and 7 bases at J, with 24 bases in the middle. Germline assignment: CDR1 LGHNT and CDR2 FRNRAP. The CDR3 is 17 residues long. CDR3 protein: CASGAFTGLAYTNEQFF. CDR3 DNA sequence: TGTGCTAGTGGTGCCTTCACAGGGTTAGCGTACACGAATGAGCAGTTCTTC.

This clone was seen many times. This CDR3 is CAWSVLGGNQPQHF. The CDR3 DNA follows: TGTGCCTGGAGTGTACTTGGGGGGAATCAGCCCCAGCATTTT. This sequence joins TRBV30 and TRBJ1-5, with a possible D match to TRBD1 (5 bases). Trimming shortened V by 0 bases and J by 4 bases, and 10 bases separated the two germline ends. CDR3 size: 14 residues. Germline V gene sequence: CDR1 GTSNPN, CDR2 SVGIG (reference sequence).

The chain recombines TRBV5-4 with TRBJ1-4; TRBD1 aligns across 9 bases. CDR3 length: 15 residues. Germline V gene sequence: CDR1 SGHNT, CDR2 YYREEE (reference sequence). Losses at the gene ends were 4 bases for V and 4 bases for J; bases not matched to a gene: 5. This chain's CDR3 is CASSQDRGNNEKLFF. The DNA for the CDR3 is TGTGCCAGCAGCCAAGACAGGGGGAATAATGAAAAACTGTTTTTT.